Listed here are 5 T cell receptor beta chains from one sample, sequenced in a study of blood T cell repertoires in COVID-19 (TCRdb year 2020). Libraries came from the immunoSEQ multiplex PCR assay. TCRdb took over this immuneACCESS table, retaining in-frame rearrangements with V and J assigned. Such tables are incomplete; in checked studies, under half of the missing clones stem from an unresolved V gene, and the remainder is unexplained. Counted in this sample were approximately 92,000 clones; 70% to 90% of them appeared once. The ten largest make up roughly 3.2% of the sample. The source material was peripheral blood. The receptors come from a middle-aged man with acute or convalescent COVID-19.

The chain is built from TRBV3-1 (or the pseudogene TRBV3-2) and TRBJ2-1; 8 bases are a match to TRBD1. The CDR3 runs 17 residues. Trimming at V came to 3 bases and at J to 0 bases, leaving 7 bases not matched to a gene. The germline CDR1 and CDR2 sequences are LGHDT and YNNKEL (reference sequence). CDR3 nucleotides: TGTGCCAGCAGCCAGACAGGGGCGCGGAGCTCCTACAATGAGCAGTTCTTC. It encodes CASSQTGARSSYNEQFF.

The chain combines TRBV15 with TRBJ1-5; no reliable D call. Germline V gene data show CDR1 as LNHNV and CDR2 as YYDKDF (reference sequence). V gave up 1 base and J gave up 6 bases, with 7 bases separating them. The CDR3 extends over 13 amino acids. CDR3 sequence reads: CATSRAFSQPQHF. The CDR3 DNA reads TGTGCCACCAGCAGAGCTTTTAGTCAGCCCCAGCATTTT.

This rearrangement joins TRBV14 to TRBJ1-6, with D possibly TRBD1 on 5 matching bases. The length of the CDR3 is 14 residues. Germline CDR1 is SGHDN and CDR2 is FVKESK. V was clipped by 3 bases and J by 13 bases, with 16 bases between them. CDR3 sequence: CASSQRLLPGPLHF. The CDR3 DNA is TGTGCCAGCAGCCAGCGGCTGCTCCCAGGGCCCCTCCACTTT.

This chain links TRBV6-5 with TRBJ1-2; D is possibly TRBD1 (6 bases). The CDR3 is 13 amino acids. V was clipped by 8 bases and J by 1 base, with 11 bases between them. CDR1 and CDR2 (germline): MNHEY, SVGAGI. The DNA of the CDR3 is TGTGCCAGCTTGAAGGGGGTTAACTATGGCTACACCTTC. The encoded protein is CASLKGVNYGYTF.

The CDR3 bases are TGTGCTAGTGGTCCCCCCTCTCGTGTGTCGGTGGATACGCAGTATTTT. Translating it yields CASGPPSRVSVDTQYF. This sequence joins TRBV12-5 and TRBJ2-3; D is ambiguous. Germline CDR1 LGHNT, CDR2 FRNRAP. V lost 5 bases to trimming and J lost 6 bases, with 21 bases between them. The CDR3 spans 16 residues.